This T cell receptor beta chain comes out of a study of T cell changes during pregnancy in multiple sclerosis. The germline CDR1 and CDR2 sequences are GTSNPN and SVGIG (reference sequence). This CDR3 has 16 amino acids. V lost 3 bases, J lost 0 bases, and 7 bases stayed unmatched. Profiling relied on immunoSEQ multiplex PCR, and the TCRdb table lists in-frame clones only, not all of them. Of about 68,000 clones listed, less than 95% were seen once; the top ten hold over 0.65%. The origin of this receptor is a female donor with multiple sclerosis, enrolled in a pregnancy study. The sample in question was peripheral blood, obtained in the second trimester of pregnancy. The chain is built from TRBV30 and TRBJ2-1; 8 nucleotides agree with TRBD2. Here the CDR3 reads CAWSRSGTSSYNEQFF. The CDR3 region has the DNA TGTGCCTGGAGCCGATCCGGGACTAGCTCCTACAATGAGCAGTTCTTC.